This TCR beta chain was found in a study of blood T cell repertoires in COVID-19 (TCRdb year 2020). Regarding the research as a whole: Collaborator samples came from the United States, Italy and Spain and covered acute and convalescent phases of COVID-19. The repertoires were released in a freely available public database intended as a resource for research on the immune response to SARS-CoV-2. A de-identified subject ID, COVID-19 status, age in years and sex were almost always included in the sample metadata. The prospective study material was composed of cDNA or gDNA derived from T cells, B-cell-depleted T cells, or PBMCs. Subjects who had been exposed to COVID-19, were actively infected with it, or had recovered from it provided the deeply sampled blood TCRbeta repertoires that made up the dataset. The samples were drawn from two sources: the first 160 participants of the ongoing ImmuneRACE study, and 1,000 to 1,500 subjects contributed by 6 global collaborators. Where available, HLA class I and class II types were taken from metadata supplied by the sample provider and were not determined by assay-based typing. Results and caveats for the whole study, not just this receptor: How much clinical and demographic metadata was included differed by source and by participant, and the metadata was provided uncurated.

The germline V gene (reference sequence) sets CDR1 to GTSNPN and CDR2 to SVGIG. V is pared back by 2 bases and J by 1 base, with 5 bases lying between the germline termini. The cysteine opens and the phenylalanine closes a CDR3 of 12 amino acids. Only the CDR3 DNA is retained, 36 bases long and in frame from the first base. The immunoSEQ Assay, a bias-controlled multiplex PCR, was used to amplify TCRbeta CDR3 regions from genomic DNA. On the authors' methods: Within the assay, amplification of reference gene primers was used to estimate how many nucleated cells each sample contained. To quantify the absolute abundance of each unique TCRbeta CDR3 rearrangement, sequence reads were collapsed and filtered. For each sample, productive Simpson clonality was calculated as the square root of Simpson's diversity index across productive rearrangements. TCRdb holds this immuneACCESS table with in-frame rearrangements only. Some clones are missing; in checked studies, unresolved V genes explain under half, and the rest has no known cause. V and J calls and clone size come straight from that table; D and trimming were deduced from the DNA. The sample includes 55,000 or so clones, with roughly 80% observed a single time. The ten largest clones add up to 3.2% of the sample.

Details on this clone: No cognate antigen has been identified for it. No clone much larger than this one lies a single base away; base qualities are absent.

Collaborating institutions collected whole blood in K2EDTA tubes following their own protocols. For TCRbeta analysis, collaborators shipped samples in one of three forms: frozen whole blood, isolated PBMCs, or DNA extracted from either of those sample types. Sequenced sample: peripheral blood. The chain was built from TRBV30 and TRBJ1-1, with the identity of the D gene unclear. This TCR derives from a man between 60 and 75 years old with acute or convalescent COVID-19. In nucleotides, the sequence is TGTGCCTGGAGTCCCGGGAACACTGAAGCTTTCTTT. This translates into CAWSPGNTEAFF.